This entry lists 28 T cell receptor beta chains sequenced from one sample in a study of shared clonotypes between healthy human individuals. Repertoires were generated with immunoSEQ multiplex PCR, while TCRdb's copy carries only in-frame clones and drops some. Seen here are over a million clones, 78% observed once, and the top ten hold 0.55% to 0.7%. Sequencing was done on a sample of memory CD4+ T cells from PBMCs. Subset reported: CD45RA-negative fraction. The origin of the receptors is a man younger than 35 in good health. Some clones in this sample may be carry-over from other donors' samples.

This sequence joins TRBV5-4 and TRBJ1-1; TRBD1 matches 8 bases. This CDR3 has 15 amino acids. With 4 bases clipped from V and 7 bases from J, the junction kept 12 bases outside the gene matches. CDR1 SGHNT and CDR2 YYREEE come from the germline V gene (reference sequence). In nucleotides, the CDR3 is TGTGCCAGCAGCCTTTTAGGACAGGGATTTATTGAAGCTTTCTTT. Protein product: CASSLLGQGFIEAFF.

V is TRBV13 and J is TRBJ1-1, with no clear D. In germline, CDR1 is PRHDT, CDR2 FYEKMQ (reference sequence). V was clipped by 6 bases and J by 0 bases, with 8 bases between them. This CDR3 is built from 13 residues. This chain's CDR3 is CASSYGVNTEAFF. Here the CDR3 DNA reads TGTGCCAGCAGTTATGGGGTGAACACTGAAGCTTTCTTT. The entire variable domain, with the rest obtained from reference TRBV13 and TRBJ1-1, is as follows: AAGVIQSPRHLIKEKRETATLKCYPIPRHDTVYWYQQGPGQDPQFLISFYEKMQSDKGSIPDRFSAQQFSDYHSELNMSSLELGDSALYFCASSYGVNTEAFFGQGTRLTVV.

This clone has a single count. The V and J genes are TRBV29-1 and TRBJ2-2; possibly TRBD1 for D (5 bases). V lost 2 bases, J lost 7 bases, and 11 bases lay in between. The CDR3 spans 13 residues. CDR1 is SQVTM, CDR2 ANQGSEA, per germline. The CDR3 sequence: CSVESRAGGELFF. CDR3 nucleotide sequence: TGCAGCGTTGAATCCAGGGCAGGCGGGGAGCTGTTTTTT.

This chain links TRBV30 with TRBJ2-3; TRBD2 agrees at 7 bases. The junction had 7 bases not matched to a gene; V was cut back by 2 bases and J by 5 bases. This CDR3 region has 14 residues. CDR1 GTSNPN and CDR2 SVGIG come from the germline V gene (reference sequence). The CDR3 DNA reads TGTGCCTGGAGTCGTCGGGGAGGGATAGATACGCAGTATTTT. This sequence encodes CAWSRRGGIDTQYF.

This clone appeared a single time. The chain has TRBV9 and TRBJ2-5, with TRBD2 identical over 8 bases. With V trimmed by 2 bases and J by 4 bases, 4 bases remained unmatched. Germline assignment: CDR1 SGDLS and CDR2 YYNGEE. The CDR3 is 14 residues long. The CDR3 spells CASSVTSDPETQYF. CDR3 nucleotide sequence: TGTGCCAGCAGCGTGACTAGCGACCCAGAGACCCAGTACTTC. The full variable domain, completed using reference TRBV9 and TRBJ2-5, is DSGVTQTPKHLITATGQRVTLRCSPRSGDLSVYWYQQSLDQGLQFLIQYYNGEERAKGNILERFSAQQFPDLHSELNLSSLELGDSALYFCASSVTSDPETQYFGPGTRLLVL.

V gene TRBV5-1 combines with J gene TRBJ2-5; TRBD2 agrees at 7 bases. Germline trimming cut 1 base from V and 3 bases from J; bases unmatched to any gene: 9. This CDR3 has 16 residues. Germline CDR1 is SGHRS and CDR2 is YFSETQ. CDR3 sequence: CASSLIPTSAKETQYF. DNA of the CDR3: TGCGCCAGCAGCTTGATCCCTACTAGCGCCAAAGAGACCCAGTACTTC.

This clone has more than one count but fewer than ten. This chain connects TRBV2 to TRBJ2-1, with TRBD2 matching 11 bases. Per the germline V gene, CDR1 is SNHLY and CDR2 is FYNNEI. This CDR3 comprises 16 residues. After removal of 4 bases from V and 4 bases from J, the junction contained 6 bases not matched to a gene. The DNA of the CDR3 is TGTGCCAGCAGTGGGACTAGCGGGCCTTATTACAATGAGCAGTTCTTC. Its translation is CASSGTSGPYYNEQFF.

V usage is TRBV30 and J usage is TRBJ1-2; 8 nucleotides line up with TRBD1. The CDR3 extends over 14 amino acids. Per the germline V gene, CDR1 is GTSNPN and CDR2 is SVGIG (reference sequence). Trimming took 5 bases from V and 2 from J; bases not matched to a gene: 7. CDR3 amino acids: CAWRGTGANYGYTF. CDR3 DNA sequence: TGTGCCTGGCGCGGGACAGGCGCAAACTATGGCTACACCTTC.

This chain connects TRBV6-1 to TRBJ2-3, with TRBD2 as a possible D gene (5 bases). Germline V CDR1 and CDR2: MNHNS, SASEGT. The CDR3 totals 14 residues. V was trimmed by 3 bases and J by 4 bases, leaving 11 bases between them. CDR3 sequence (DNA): TGTGCCAGCAGTGATAAGGGTAGCGCAGATACGCAGTATTTT. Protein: CASSDKGSADTQYF.

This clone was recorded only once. CDR3 DNA: TGTGCGGAAGATATGAATGAGCAGTTCTTC. Its protein is CAEDMNEQFF. The V and J genes are TRBV6-6 and TRBJ2-1; no clear D. There are 10 residues in the CDR3. Germline lookup yields CDR1 MNHNY and CDR2 SVGAGI (reference sequence).

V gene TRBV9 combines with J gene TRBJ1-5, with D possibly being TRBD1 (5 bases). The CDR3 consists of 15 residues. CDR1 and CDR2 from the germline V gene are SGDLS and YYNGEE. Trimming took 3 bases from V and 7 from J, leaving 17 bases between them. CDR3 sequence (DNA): TGTGCCAGCAGCGCAGAAGGCTCGAGGGGCCAGCCCCAGCATTTT. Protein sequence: CASSAEGSRGQPQHF.

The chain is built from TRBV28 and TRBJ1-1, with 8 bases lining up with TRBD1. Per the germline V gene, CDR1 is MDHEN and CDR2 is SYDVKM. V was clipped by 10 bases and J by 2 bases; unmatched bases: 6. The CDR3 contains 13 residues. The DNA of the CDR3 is TGTGCCACTACACAGGGGGGTAACACTGAAGCTTTCTTT. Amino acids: CATTQGGNTEAFF.

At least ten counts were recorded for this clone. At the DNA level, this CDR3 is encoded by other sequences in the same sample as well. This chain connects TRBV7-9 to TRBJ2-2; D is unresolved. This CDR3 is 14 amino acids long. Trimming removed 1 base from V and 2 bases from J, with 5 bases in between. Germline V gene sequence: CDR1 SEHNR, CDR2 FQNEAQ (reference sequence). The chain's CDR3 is CASSLVLNTGELFF. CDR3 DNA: TGTGCCAGCAGCTTAGTTTTAAACACCGGGGAGCTGTTTTTT.

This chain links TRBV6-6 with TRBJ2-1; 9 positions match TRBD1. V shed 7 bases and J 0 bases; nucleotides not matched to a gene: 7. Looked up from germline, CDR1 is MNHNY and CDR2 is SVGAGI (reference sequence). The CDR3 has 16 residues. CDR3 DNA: TGTGCCAGCACCTTGGGACAGGGAGGCTCCTACAATGAGCAGTTCTTC. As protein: CASTLGQGGSYNEQFF.

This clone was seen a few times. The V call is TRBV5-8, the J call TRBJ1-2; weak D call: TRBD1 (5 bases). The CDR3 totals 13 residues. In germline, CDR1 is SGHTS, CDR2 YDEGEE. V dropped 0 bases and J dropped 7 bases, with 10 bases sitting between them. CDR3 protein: CASSLDQGPGYTF. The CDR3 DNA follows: TGTGCCAGCAGCTTGGATCAGGGTCCTGGCTACACCTTC.

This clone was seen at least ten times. This CDR3 reads CASRGGTSGITYEQYF. CDR3 DNA sequence: TGCGCCAGCAGAGGCGGGACTAGCGGGATCACCTACGAGCAGTACTTC. The genes are TRBV10-1 and TRBJ2-7; TRBD2 aligns across 13 bases. There are 16 residues in the CDR3. The germline V gene encodes CDR1 WNHNN and CDR2 SYGVQD (reference sequence). Losses at the gene ends were 6 bases for V and 2 bases for J; bases not matched to a gene: 7.

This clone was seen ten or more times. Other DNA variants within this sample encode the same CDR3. The CDR3 is CASSVGSETQYF. Written as DNA, the CDR3 is TGTGCCAGCAGCGTAGGTTCGGAGACCCAGTACTTC. V gene TRBV9 combines with J gene TRBJ2-5; D is undetermined. The germline V gene encodes CDR1 SGDLS and CDR2 YYNGEE. CDR3 length: 12 amino acids. V gave up 0 bases and J gave up 5 bases, with 5 bases separating them.

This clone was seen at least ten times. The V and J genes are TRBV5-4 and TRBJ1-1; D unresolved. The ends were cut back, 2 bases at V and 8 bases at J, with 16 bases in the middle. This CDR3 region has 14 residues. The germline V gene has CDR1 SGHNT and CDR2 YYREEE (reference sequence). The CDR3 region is CASSFRAGRSEAFF. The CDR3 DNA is TGTGCCAGCAGCTTCCGCGCTGGACGATCCGAAGCTTTCTTT. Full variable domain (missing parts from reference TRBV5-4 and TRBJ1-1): ETGVTQSPTHLIKTRGQQVTLRCSSQSGHNTVSWYQQALGQGPQFIFQYYREEENGRGNFPPRFSGLQFPNYSSELNVNALELDDSALYLCASSFRAGRSEAFFGQGTRLTVV.

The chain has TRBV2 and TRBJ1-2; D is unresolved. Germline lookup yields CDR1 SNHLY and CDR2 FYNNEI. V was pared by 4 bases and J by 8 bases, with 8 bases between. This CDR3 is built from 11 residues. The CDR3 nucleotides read TGTGCCAGCAGTGTCGTGGAAGGCTACACCTTC. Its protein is CASSVVEGYTF. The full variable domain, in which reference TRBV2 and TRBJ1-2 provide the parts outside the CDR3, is EPEVTQTPSHQVTQMGQEVILRCVPISNHLYFYWYRQILGQKVEFLVSFYNNEISEKSEIFDDQFSVERPDGSNFTLKIRSTKLEDSAMYFCASSVVEGYTFGSGTRLTVV.

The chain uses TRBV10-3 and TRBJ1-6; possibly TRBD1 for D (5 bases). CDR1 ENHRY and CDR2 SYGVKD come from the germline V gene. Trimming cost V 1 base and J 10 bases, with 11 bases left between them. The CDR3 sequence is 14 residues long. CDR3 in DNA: TGTGCCATCAGTGAGTGGGGGAATACGTCACCCCTCCACTTT. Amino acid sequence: CAISEWGNTSPLHF.

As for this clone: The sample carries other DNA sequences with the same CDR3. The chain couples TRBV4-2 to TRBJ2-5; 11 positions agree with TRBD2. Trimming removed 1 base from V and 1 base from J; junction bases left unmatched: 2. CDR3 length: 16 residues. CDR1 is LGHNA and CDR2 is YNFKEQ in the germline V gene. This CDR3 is CASSQGLAGIQETQYF. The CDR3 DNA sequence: TGTGCCAGCAGCCAAGGACTAGCGGGGATCCAAGAGACCCAGTACTTC.

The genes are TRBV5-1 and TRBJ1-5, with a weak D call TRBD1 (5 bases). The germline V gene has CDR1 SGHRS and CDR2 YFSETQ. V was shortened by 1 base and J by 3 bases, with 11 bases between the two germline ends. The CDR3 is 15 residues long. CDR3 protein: CASSLYGGNNQPQHF. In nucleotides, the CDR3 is TGCGCCAGCAGCTTGTACGGGGGAAACAATCAGCCCCAGCATTTT.

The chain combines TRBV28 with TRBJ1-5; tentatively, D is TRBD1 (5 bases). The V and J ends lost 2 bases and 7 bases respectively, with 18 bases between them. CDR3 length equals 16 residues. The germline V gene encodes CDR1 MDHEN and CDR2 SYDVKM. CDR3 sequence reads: CASSLPGLLSRQPQHF. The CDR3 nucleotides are TGTGCCAGCAGTTTACCGGGACTTTTATCCCGACAGCCCCAGCATTTT. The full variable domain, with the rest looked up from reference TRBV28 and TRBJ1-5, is DVKVTQSSRYLVKRTGEKVFLECVQDMDHENMFWYRQDPGLGLRLIYFSYDVKMKEKGDIPEGYSVSREKKERFSLILESASTNQTSMYLCASSLPGLLSRQPQHFGDGTRLSIL.

The CDR3 sequence: CASSSDFRVTNIQYF. The CDR3 coding sequence is TGCGCCAGCAGCTCCGATTTTCGGGTAACAAACATTCAGTACTTC. V and J are TRBV5-1 and TRBJ2-4; D is unresolved. Germline lookup yields CDR1 SGHRS and CDR2 YFSETQ. This CDR3 is built from 15 residues. Trimming stripped 3 bases from V and 6 bases from J, with 16 bases between.

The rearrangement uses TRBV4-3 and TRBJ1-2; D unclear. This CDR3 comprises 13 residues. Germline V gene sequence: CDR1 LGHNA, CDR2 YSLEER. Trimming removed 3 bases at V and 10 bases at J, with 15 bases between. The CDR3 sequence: CASSQTGRSDYTF. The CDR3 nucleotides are TGCGCCAGCAGCCAGACGGGCCGTTCGGACTACACCTTC.

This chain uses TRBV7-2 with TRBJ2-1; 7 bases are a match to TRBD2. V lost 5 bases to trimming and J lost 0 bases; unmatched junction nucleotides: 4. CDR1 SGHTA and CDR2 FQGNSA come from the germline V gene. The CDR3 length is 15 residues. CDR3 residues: CASSGGGASYNEQFF. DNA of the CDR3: TGTGCCAGCAGCGGGGGAGGGGCCTCCTACAATGAGCAGTTCTTC.

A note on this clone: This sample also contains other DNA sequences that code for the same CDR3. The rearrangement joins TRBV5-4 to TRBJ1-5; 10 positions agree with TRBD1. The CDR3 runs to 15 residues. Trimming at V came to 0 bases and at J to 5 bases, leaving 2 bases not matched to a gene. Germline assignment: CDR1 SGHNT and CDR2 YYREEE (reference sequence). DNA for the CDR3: TGTGCCAGCAGCTTGGCCGGGACAGGGGATCAGCCCCAGCATTTT. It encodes CASSLAGTGDQPQHF.

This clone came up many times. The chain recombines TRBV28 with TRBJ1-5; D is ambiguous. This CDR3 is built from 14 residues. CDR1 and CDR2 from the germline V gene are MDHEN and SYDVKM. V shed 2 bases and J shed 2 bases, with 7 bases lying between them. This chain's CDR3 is CASSLGSGNQPQHF. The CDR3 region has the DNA TGTGCCAGCAGTTTAGGTAGTGGCAATCAGCCCCAGCATTTT.